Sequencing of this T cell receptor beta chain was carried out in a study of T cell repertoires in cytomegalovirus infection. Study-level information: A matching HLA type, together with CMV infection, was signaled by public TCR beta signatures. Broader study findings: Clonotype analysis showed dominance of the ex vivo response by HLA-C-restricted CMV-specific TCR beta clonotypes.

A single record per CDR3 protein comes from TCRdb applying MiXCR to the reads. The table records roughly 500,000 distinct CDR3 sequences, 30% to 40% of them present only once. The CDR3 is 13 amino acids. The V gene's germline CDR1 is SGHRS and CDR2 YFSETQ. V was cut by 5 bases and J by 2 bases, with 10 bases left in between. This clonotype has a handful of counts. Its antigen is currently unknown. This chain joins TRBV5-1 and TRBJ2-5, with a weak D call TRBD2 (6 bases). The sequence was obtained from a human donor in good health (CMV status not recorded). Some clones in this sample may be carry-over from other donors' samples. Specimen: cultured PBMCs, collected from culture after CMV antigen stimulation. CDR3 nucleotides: TGCGCCAGCAGTGGTAGCGGTCAAGAGACCCAGTACTTC. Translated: CASSGSGQETQYF.